Shown below are 8 T cell receptor beta chains from a single sample sequenced in a study of preoperative IRX-2 immunotherapy in early breast cancer. Clones were read by immunoSEQ multiplex PCR, and TCRdb kept only the in-frame ones, dropping some. The table includes roughly 27,000 clones, approximately 83% detected once. Treatment indicated: preoperative locoregional IRX-2 cytokine immunotherapy. Collection of the sample occurred from a patient treated with IRX-2 immunotherapy. These TCRs come from a human donor with breast cancer.

V and J are TRBV19 and TRBJ1-1; D unclear. The CDR3 has 14 amino acids. V gave up 2 bases and J gave up 1 base, with 8 bases separating them. The germline gives CDR1 LNHDA, CDR2 SQIVND (reference sequence). The CDR3 coding sequence is TGTGCCAGTAGTATAAAAGGCCCGAACACTGAAGCTTTCTTT. Its translation is CASSIKGPNTEAFF.

The chain's CDR3 is CASSYTRGPFYEQYF. The CDR3 DNA reads as TGTGCCAGCAGTTACACCCGTGGCCCATTCTACGAGCAGTACTTC. This chain uses TRBV6-8 with TRBJ2-7; D gene ambiguous. The CDR3 has 15 residues. Trimming shortened V by 2 bases and J by 3 bases, and 14 bases separated the two germline ends. Per the germline V gene, CDR1 is MNHGY and CDR2 is SAAAGT.

V usage is TRBV14 and J usage is TRBJ1-2; no definite D call. The V end was cut by 4 bases, the J end by 4 bases, with 10 bases between. The CDR3 is 13 residues long. CDR1 is SGHDN, CDR2 FVKESK, per germline. Here the CDR3 DNA reads TGTGCCAGCAGCCCTTTGATGGGCTATGGCTACACCTTC. It codes for CASSPLMGYGYTF.

Only one count was recorded for this clone. The V call is TRBV19, the J call TRBJ1-1; the D gene is possibly TRBD1 (6 bases). The ends were cut back, 3 bases at V and 3 bases at J, with 17 bases in the middle. CDR1 and CDR2 (germline): LNHDA, SQIVND (reference sequence). The CDR3 covers 16 residues. Written as DNA, the CDR3 is TGTGCCAGTAGTATTTCGGGGGGGCCTTTTGACACTGAAGCTTTCTTT. This gives the protein CASSISGGPFDTEAFF.

V gene TRBV11-3 combines with J gene TRBJ2-7; 10 bases fit TRBD2. Per germline, CDR1 SGHNT and CDR2 YENEEA. Germline trimming cut 5 bases from V and 4 bases from J; bases unmatched to any gene: 8. This CDR3 comprises 15 residues. The CDR3 loop is CASSPLLAGVYEQYF. The CDR3 nucleotides are TGTGCCAGCAGCCCCCTTCTAGCGGGAGTTTACGAGCAGTACTTC.

This clone occurred once. The rearrangement uses TRBV6-8 and TRBJ1-5; D perhaps matches TRBD1 (5 bases). V dropped 6 bases and J dropped 7 bases, with 16 bases sitting between them. There are 14 residues in the CDR3. Germline V gives CDR1 MNHGY, CDR2 SAAAGT. The CDR3 DNA reads as TGTGCCAGCAGACAGGCCCCAATTGGGCAGCCCCAGCATTTT. This sequence encodes CASRQAPIGQPQHF.

DNA for the CDR3: TGCGCCAGCAGTTACTGGGGGACTCAGTCCTACAATGAGCAGTTCTTC. It translates to CASSYWGTQSYNEQFF. The chain couples TRBV5-1 to TRBJ2-1; perhaps TRBD2 as D (6 bases). CDR3 length: 16 amino acids. Germline V gene lookup returns CDR1 SGHRS and CDR2 YFSETQ. Trimming took off 5 bases at V and 1 base at J, with 16 bases between the two ends.

This clone occurred a few times. The rearrangement uses TRBV11-3 and TRBJ2-1, with a possible D match to TRBD2 (5 bases). The CDR3 runs to 15 residues. CDR1 is SGHNT, CDR2 YENEEA, per germline. Trimming cost V 1 base and J 4 bases, with 11 bases left between them. The DNA for the CDR3 is TGTGCCAGCAGCTTAGGTTCTAGCCGGTACAATGAGCAGTTCTTC. Its protein is CASSLGSSRYNEQFF.